This T cell receptor (beta chain) was captured in a study of T cell responses to AZD1222 COVID-19 vaccine. Broader study findings: Spike-specific TCR breadth and depth grew following two AZD1222 doses. Repertoire samples came only from after the peak T cell response.

V was pared by 5 bases and J by 2 bases, with 11 bases between. Germline V CDR1 and CDR2: LGHDT, YNNKEL (reference sequence). This CDR3 has 14 amino acids. The method was immunoSEQ multiplex PCR; TCRdb's version includes in-frame clones alone and lacks a portion of them. The sample includes around 150,000 clones, roughly 89% seen only once; the top ten take 1.9%. This clone appeared a few times. No antigen is known for it. Specimen: peripheral blood, collected on day 0 of AZD1222 vaccination. The TCR comes from an adult in good health. This rearrangement joins TRBV3-1 (or the pseudogene TRBV3-2) to TRBJ2-3; D is possibly TRBD2 (6 bases). In DNA form, the CDR3 reads TGTGCCAGCAGCGTTAGCGGTCCCACAGATACGCAGTATTTT. The encoded protein is CASSVSGPTDTQYF.